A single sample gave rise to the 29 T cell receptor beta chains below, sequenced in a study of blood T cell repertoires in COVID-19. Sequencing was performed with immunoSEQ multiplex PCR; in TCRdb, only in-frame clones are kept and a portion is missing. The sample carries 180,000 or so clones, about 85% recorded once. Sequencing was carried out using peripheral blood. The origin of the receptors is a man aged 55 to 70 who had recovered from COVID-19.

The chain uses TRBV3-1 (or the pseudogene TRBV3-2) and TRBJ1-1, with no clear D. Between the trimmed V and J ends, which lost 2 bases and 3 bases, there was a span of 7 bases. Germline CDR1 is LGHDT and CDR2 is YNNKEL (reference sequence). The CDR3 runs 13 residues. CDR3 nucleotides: TGTGCCAGCAGCCAACAACGGGACACTGAAGCTTTCTTT. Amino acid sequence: CASSQQRDTEAFF.

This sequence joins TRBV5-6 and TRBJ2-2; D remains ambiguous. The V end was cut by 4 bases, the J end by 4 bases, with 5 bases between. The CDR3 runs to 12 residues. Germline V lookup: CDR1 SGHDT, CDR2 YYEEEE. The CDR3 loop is CASSPFTGELFF. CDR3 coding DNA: TGTGCCAGCAGCCCGTTCACCGGGGAGCTGTTTTTT.

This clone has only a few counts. CDR3 nucleotides: TGTGCCAGCAGCTCAACAGGGGGAGAGGGTGGCACTGAAGCTTTCTTT. Its translation is CASSSTGGEGGTEAFF. The gene calls are TRBV5-5 and TRBJ1-1; 8 bases are shared with TRBD1. The CDR3 is made up of 16 amino acids. CDR1 and CDR2 (germline): SGHKS, YYEKEE (reference sequence). Trimming at V came to 3 bases and at J to 4 bases, leaving 11 bases not matched to a gene.

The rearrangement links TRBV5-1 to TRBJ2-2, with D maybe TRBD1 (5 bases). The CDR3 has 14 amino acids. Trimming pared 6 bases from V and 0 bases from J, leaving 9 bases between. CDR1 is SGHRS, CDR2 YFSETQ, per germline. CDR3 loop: CASKGVSNTGELFF. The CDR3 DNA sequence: TGCGCCAGCAAAGGGGTCTCGAACACCGGGGAGCTGTTTTTT.

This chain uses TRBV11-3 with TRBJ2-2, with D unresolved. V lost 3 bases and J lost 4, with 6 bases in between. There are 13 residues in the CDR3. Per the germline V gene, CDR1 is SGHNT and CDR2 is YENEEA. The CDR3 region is CASSFTSTGELFF. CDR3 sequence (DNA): TGTGCCAGCAGCTTTACATCCACCGGGGAGCTGTTTTTT. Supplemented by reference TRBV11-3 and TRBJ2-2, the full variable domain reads EAGVVQSPRYKIIEKKQPVAFWCNPISGHNTLYWYLQNLGQGPELLIRYENEEAVDDSQLPKDRFSAERLKGVDSTLKIQPAELGDSAVYLCASSFTSTGELFFGEGSRLTVL.

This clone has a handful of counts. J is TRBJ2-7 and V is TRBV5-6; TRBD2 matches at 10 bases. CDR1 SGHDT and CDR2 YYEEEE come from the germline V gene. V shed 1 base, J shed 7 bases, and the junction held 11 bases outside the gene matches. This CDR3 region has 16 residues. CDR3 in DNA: TGTGCCAGCAGCTTGAGGAGCGGGGGGGCTGAGTGGGAGCAGTACTTC. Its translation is CASSLRSGGAEWEQYF.

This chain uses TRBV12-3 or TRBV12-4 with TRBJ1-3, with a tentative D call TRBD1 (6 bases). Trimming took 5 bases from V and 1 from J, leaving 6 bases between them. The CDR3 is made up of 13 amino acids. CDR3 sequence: CASSRGSGNTIYF. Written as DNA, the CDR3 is TGTGCCAGCAGTAGGGGGTCTGGAAACACCATATATTTT.

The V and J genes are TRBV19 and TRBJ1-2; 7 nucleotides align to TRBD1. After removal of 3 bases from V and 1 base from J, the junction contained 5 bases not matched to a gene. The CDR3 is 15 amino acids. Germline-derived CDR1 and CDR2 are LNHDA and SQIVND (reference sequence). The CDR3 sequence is CASSIRTGHNYGYTF. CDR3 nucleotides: TGTGCCAGTAGTATCCGGACAGGACATAACTATGGCTACACCTTC.

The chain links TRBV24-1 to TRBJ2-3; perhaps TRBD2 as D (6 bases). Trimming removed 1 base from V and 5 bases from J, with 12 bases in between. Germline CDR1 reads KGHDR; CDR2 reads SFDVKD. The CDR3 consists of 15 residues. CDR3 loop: CATSDFGGMVDTQYF. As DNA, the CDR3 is TGTGCCACCAGTGATTTCGGGGGTATGGTAGATACGCAGTATTTT.

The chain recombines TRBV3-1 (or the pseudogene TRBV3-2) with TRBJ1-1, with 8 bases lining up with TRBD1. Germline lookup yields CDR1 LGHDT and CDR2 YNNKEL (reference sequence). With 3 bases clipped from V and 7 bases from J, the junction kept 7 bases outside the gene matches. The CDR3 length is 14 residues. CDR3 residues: CASSQLADRGEAFF. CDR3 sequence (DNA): TGTGCCAGCAGCCAGTTAGCAGACAGGGGTGAAGCTTTCTTT.

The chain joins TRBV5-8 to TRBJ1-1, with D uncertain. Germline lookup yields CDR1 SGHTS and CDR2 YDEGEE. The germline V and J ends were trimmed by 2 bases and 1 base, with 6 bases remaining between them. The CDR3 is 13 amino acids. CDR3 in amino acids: CASSFMANTEAFF. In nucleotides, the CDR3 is TGTGCCAGCAGCTTTATGGCGAACACTGAAGCTTTCTTT.

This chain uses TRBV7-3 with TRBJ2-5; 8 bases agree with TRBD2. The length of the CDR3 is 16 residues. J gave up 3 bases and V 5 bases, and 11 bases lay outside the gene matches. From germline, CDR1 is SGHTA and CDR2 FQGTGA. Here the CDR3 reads CASSRVPAGGEETQYF. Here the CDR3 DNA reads TGTGCCAGCAGCCGCGTCCCGGCGGGGGGTGAAGAGACCCAGTACTTC.

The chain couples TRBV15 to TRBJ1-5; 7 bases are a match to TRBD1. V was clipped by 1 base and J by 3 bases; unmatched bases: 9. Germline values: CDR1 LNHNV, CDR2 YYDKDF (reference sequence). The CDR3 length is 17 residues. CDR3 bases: TGTGCCACCAGCAGAGCGACAGGGAGGTTCGCCAATCAGCCCCAGCATTTT. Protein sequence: CATSRATGRFANQPQHF.

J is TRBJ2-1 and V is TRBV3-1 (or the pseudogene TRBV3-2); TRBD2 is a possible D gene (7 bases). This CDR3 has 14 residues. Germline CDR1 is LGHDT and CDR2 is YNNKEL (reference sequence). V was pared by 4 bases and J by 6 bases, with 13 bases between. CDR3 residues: CASSRGGSSNEQFF. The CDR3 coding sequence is TGTGCCAGCAGCCGGGGGGGCTCGAGCAATGAGCAGTTCTTC.

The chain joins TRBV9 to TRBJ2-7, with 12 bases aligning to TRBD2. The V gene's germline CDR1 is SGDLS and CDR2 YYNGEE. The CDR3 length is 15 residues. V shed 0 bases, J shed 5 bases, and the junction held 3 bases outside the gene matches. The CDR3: CASSVGTSGADEQYF. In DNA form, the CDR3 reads TGTGCCAGCAGCGTAGGGACTAGCGGGGCCGACGAGCAGTACTTC.

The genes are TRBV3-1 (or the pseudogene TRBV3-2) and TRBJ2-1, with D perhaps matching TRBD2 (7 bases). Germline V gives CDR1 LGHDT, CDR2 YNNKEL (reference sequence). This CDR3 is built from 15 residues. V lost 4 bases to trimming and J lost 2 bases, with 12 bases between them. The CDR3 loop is CASSRGGRAYNEQFF. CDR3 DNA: TGTGCCAGCAGCCGGGGGGGCAGGGCCTACAATGAGCAGTTCTTC.

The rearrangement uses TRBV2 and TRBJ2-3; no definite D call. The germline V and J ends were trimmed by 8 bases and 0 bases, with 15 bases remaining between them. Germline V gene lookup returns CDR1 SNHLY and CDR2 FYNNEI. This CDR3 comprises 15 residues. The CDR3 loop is CASLRRGPSTDTQYF. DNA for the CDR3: TGTGCCAGCCTCCGCCGCGGTCCTAGCACAGATACGCAGTATTTT.

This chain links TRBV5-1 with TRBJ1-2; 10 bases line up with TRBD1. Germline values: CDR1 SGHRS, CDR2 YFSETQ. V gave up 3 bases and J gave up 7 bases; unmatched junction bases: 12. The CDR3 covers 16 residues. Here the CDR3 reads CASSWASRQGAGGYTF. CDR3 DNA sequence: TGCGCCAGCAGCTGGGCGTCTCGACAGGGGGCAGGTGGCTACACCTTC. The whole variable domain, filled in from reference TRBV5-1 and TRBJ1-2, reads KAGVTQTPRYLIKTRGQQVTLSCSPISGHRSVSWYQQTPGQGLQFLFEYFSETQRNKGNFPGRFSGRQFSNSRSEMNVSTLELGDSALYLCASSWASRQGAGGYTFGSGTRLTVV.

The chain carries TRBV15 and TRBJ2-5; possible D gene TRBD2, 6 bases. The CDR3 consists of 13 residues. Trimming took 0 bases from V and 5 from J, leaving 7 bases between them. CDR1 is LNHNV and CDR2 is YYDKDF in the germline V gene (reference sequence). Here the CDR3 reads CATSRDRGETQYF. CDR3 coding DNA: TGTGCCACCAGCAGAGATCGGGGGGAGACCCAGTACTTC. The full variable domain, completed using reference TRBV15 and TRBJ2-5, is DAMVIQNPRYQVTQFGKPVTLSCSQTLNHNVMYWYQQKSSQAPKLLFHYYDKDFNNEADTPDNFQSRRPNTSFCFLDIRSPGLGDTAMYLCATSRDRGETQYFGPGTRLLVL.

The CDR3 is CASSLDGSSPLHF. The CDR3 DNA reads as TGCGCCAGCAGCCTGGACGGGAGCTCACCCCTCCACTTT. V usage is TRBV5-1 and J usage is TRBJ1-6; D call uncertain. The germline CDR1 and CDR2 sequences are SGHRS and YFSETQ. There are 13 residues in the CDR3. The ends were cut back, 4 bases at V and 10 bases at J, with 12 bases in the middle.

This CDR3 is CASSLAASSGGETQYF. In DNA, the CDR3 is TGTGCCAGCAGCTTAGCGGCGAGTAGCGGGGGTGAGACCCAGTACTTC. The chain combines TRBV7-2 with TRBJ2-5; 9 bases fit TRBD2. V lost 0 bases, J lost 5 bases, and 7 bases stayed unmatched. Germline V gene lookup returns CDR1 SGHTA and CDR2 FQGNSA. This CDR3 comprises 16 residues.

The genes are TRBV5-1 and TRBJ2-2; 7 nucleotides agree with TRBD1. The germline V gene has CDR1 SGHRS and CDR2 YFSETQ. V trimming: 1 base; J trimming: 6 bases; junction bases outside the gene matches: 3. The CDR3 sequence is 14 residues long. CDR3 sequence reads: CASSLLQGSGELFF. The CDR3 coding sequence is TGCGCCAGCAGCTTGCTACAGGGGTCCGGGGAGCTGTTTTTT.

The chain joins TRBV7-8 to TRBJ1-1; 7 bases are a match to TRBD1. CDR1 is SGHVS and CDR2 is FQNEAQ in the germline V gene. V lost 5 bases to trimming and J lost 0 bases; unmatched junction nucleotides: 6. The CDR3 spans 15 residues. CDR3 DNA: TGTGCCAGCAGCCCCCGGACAGGAGTGAACACTGAAGCTTTCTTT. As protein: CASSPRTGVNTEAFF.

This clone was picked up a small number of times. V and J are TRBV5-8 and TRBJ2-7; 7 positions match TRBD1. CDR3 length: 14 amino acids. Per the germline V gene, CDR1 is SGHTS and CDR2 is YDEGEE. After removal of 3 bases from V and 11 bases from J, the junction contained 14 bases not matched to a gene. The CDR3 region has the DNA TGTGCCAGCAGCTCCATACAGGGGCCACCTTCCAAGTACTTC. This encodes CASSSIQGPPSKYF.

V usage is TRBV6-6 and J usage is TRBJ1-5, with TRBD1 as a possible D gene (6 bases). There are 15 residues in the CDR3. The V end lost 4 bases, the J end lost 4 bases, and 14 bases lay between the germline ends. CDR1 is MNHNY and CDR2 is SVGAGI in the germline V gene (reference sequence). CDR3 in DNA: TGTGCCAGCAGTTCAGAAGGGGGACAAAATCAGCCCCAGCATTTT. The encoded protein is CASSSEGGQNQPQHF.

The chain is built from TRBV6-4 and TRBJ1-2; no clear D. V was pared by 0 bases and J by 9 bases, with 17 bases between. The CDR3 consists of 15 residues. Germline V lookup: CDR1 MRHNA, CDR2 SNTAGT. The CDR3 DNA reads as TGTGCCAGCAGTGACTCGGGCAAGGGCGCGGGAAGCTACACCTTC. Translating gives CASSDSGKGAGSYTF.

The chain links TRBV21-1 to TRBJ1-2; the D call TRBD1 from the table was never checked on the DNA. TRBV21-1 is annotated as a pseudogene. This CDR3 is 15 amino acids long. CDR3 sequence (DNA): TGTGCCAGCAGCCCCTTTGGCCCTGAAAACTATGGCTACACCTTC. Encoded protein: CASSPFGPENYGYTF.

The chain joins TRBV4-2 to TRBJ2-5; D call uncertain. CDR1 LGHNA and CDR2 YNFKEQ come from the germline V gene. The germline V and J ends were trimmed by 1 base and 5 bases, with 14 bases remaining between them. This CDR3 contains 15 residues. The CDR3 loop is CASSQGLADGETQYF. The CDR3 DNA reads TGTGCCAGCAGCCAAGGGCTCGCGGATGGTGAGACCCAGTACTTC.

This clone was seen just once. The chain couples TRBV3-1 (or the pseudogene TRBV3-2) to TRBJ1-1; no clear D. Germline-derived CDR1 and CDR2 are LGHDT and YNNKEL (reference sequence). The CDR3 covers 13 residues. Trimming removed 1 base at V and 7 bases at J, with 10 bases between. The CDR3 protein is CASSQAEALEAFF. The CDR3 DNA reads TGTGCCAGCAGCCAAGCCGAAGCCCTTGAAGCTTTCTTT.